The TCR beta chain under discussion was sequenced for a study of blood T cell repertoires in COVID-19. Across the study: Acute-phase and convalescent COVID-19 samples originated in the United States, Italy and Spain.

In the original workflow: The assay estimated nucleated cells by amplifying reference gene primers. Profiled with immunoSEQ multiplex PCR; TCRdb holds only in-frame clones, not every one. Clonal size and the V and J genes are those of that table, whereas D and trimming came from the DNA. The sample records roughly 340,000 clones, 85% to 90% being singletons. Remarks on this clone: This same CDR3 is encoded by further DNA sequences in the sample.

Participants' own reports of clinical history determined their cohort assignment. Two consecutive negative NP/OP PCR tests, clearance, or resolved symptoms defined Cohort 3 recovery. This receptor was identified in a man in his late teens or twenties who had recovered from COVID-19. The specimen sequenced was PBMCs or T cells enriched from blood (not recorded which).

As DNA, the CDR3 is TGCGCCAGCAGCTTGGTCGGCGGCTCTGGAAACACCATATATTTT. It codes for CASSLVGGSGNTIYF. V and J are TRBV5-1 and TRBJ1-3; no clear D. V was cut by 0 bases and J by 0 bases, with 7 bases left in between. Germline CDR1 reads SGHRS; CDR2 reads YFSETQ. The CDR3 is 15 residues long. Full variable domain (missing parts from reference TRBV5-1 and TRBJ1-3): KAGVTQTPRYLIKTRGQQVTLSCSPISGHRSVSWYQQTPGQGLQFLFEYFSETQRNKGNFPGRFSGRQFSNSRSEMNVSTLELGDSALYLCASSLVGGSGNTIYFGEGSWLTVV.